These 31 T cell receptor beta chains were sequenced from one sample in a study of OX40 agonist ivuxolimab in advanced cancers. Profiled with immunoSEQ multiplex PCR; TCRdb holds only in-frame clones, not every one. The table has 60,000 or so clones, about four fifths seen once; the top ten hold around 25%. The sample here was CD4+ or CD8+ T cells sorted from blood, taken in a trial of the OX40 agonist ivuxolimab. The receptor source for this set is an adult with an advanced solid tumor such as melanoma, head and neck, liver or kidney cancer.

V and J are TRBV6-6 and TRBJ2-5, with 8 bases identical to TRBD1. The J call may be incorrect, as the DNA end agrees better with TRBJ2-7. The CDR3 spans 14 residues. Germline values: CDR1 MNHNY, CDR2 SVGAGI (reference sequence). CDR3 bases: TGTGCCAGCAGTTACTATCGGACAGGGACCGAGCAGTACTTC. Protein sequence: CASSYYRTGTEQYF.

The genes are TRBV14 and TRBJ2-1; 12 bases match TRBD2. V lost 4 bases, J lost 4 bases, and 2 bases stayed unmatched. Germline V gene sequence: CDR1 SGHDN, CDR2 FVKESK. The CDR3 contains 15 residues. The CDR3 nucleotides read TGTGCCAGCAGCCCCCTAGCGGGAGGGTACAATGAGCAGTTCTTC. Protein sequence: CASSPLAGGYNEQFF.

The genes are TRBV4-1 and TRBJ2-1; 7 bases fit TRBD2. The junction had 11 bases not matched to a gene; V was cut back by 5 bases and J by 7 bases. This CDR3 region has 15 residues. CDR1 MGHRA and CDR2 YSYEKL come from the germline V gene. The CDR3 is CASSSRSGVGNEQFF. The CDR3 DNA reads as TGCGCCAGCAGCAGCCGGAGCGGGGTGGGGAATGAGCAGTTCTTC.

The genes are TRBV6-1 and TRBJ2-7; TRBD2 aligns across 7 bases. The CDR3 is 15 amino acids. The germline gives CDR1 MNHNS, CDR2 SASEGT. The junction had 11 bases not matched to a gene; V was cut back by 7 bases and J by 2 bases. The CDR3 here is CASNFASGFTYEQYF. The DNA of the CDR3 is TGTGCCAGCAACTTTGCTAGCGGATTTACCTACGAGCAGTACTTC.

In DNA, the CDR3 is TGTGCCAGCTCACCTTCGAAGCAAGAGACCCAGTACTTC. It yields the protein CASSPSKQETQYF. The chain combines TRBV18 with TRBJ2-5; D is undetermined. Germline assignment: CDR1 KGHSH and CDR2 LQKENI. With 3 bases removed from V and 2 bases from J, the gap between germline ends came to 7 bases. The CDR3 is 13 amino acids.

The CDR3 here is CATISPGQANSGNTIYF. The CDR3 DNA sequence: TGTGCCACCATCTCACCGGGACAGGCTAACTCTGGAAACACCATATATTTT. V usage is TRBV28 and J usage is TRBJ1-3, with TRBD1 matching over 8 bases. Trimming removed 10 bases from V and 0 bases from J; junction bases left unmatched: 14. Germline-derived CDR1 and CDR2 are MDHEN and SYDVKM. The CDR3 sequence is 17 residues long.

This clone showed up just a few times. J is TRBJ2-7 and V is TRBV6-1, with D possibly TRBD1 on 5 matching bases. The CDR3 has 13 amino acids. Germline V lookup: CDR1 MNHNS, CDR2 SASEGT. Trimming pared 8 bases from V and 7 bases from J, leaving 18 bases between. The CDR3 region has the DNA TGTGCCAGCGGGGCAGCCTTCTTAAGAGAGCAGTACTTC. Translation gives CASGAAFLREQYF.

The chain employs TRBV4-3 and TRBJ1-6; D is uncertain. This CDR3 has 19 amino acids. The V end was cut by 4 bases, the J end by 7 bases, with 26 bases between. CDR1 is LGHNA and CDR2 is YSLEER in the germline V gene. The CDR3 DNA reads TGCGCCAGCAGCCCCTCCCCCCGCGGTTATGACCTCAGGAATTCACCCCTCCACTTT. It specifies CASSPSPRGYDLRNSPLHF.

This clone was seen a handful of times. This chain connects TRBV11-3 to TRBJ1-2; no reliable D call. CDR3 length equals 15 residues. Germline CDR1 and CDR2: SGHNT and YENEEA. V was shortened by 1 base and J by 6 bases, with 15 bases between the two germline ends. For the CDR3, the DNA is TGTGCCAGCAGCTTAGCCCTAACCCCCTCCGATGGCTACACCTTC. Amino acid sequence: CASSLALTPSDGYTF.

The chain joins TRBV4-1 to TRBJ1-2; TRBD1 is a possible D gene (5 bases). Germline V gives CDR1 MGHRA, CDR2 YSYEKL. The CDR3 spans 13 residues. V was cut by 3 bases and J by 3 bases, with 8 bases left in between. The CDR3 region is CASSQQGDYGYTF. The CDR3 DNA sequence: TGCGCCAGCAGCCAGCAGGGAGACTATGGCTACACCTTC.

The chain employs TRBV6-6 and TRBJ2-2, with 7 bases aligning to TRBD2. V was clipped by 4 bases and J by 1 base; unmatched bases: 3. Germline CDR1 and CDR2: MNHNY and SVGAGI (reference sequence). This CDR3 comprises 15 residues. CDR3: CASSSSGENTGELFF. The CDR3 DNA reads TGTGCCAGCAGTTCAAGCGGGGAGAACACCGGGGAGCTGTTTTTT.

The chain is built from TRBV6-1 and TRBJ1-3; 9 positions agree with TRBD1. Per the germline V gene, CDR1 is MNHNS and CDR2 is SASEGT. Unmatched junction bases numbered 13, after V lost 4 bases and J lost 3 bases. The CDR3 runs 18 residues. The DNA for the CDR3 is TGTGCCAGCAGTGCAACCCGGGACAGGGAAAGATTTGGAAACACCATATATTTT. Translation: CASSATRDRERFGNTIYF.

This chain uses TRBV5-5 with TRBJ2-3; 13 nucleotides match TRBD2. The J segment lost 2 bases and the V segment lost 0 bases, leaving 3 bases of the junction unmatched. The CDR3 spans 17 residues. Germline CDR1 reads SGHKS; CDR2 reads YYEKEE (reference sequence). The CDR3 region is CASSLGLAGGITDTQYF. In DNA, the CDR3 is TGTGCCAGCAGCTTGGGACTAGCGGGGGGTATCACAGATACGCAGTATTTT.

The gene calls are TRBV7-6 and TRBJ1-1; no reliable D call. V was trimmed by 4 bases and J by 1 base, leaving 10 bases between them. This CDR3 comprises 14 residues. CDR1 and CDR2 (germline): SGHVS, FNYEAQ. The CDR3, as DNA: TGTGCCAGCAGCTCAAGGGCGTCGAACACTGAAGCTTTCTTT. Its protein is CASSSRASNTEAFF.

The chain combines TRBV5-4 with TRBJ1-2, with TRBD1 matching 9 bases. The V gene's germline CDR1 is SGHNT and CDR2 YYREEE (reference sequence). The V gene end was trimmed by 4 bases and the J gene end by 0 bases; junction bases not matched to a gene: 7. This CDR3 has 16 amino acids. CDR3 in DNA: TGTGCCAGCAGCCTTCCGGGACAGGGATCTAACTATGGCTACACCTTC. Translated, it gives CASSLPGQGSNYGYTF.

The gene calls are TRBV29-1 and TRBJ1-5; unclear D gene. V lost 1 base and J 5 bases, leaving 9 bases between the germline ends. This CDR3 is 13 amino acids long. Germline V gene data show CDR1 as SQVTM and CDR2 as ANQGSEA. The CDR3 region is CSVEASGDQPQHF. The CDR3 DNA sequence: TGCAGCGTTGAAGCTTCTGGAGATCAGCCCCAGCATTTT.

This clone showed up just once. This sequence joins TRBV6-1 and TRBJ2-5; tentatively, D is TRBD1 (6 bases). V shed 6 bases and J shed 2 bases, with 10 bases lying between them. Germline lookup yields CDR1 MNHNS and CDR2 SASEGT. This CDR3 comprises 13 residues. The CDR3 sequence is CASRFQGQETQYF. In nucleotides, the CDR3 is TGTGCCAGCAGATTTCAGGGGCAAGAGACCCAGTACTTC.

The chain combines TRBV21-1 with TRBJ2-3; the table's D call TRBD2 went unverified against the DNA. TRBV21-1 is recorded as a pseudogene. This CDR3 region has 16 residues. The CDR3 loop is CASSKVSSGPTDTQYF. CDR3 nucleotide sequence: TGTGCCAGCAGCAAAGTTTCTAGCGGTCCCACAGATACGCAGTATTTT.

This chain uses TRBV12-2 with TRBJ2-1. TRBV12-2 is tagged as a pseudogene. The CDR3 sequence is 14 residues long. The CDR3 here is CASPVGVSYNEQFF. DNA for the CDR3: TGTGCAAGTCCCGTCGGCGTTTCCTACAATGAGCAGTTCTTC.

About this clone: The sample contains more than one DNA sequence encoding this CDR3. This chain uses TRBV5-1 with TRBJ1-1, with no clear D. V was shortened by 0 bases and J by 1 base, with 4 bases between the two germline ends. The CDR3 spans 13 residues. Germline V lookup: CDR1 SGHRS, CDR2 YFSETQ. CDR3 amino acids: CASSLDPNTEAFF. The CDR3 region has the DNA TGCGCCAGCAGCTTGGACCCGAACACTGAAGCTTTCTTT. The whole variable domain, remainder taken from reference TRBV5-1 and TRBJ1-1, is KAGVTQTPRYLIKTRGQQVTLSCSPISGHRSVSWYQQTPGQGLQFLFEYFSETQRNKGNFPGRFSGRQFSNSRSEMNVSTLELGDSALYLCASSLDPNTEAFFGQGTRLTVV.

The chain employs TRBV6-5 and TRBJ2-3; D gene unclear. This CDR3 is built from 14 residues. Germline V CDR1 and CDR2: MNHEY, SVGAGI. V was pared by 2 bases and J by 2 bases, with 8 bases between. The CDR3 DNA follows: TGTGCCAGCAGTTACAAGTATCCCACAGATACGCAGTATTTT. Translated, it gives CASSYKYPTDTQYF.

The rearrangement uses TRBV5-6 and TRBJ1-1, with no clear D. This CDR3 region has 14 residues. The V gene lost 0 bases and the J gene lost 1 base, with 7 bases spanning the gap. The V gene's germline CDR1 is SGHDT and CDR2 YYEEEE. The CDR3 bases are TGTGCCAGCAGCTTGGGGCAGAGGAACACTGAAGCTTTCTTT. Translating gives CASSLGQRNTEAFF.

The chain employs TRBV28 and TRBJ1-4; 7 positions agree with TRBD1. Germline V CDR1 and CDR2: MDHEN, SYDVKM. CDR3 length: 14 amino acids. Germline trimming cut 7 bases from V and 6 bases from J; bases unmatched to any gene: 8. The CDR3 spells CASNLGDRYEKLFF. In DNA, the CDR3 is TGTGCCAGCAATCTAGGGGACAGATATGAAAAACTGTTTTTT.

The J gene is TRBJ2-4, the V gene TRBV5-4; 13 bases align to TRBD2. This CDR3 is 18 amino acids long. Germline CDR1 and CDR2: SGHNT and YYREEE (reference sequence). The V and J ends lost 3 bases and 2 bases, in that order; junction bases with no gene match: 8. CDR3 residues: CASSSGLAGVNSKNIQYF. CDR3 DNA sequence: TGTGCCAGCAGCTCCGGACTAGCGGGAGTAAACTCCAAAAACATTCAGTACTTC.

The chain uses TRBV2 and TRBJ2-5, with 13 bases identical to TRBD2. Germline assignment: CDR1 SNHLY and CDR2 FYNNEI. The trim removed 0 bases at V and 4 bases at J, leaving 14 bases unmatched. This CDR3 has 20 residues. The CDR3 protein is CASSEALLRLAGGGRETQYF. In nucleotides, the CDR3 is TGTGCCAGCAGTGAAGCCCTACTTCGACTAGCGGGGGGTGGCAGAGAGACCCAGTACTTC.

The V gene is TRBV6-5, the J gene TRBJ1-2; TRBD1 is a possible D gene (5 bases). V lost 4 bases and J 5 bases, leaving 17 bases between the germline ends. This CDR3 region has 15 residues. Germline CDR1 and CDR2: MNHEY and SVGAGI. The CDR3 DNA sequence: TGTGCCAGCAGTTCCCAGTTCCAGGGAGGTTATGGCTACACCTTC. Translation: CASSSQFQGGYGYTF.

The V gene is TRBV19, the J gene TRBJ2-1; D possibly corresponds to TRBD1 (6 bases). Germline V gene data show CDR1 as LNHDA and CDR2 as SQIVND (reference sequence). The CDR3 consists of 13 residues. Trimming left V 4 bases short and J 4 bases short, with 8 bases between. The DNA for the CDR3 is TGTGCCAGTAGTACAACAGGGTACAATGAGCAGTTCTTC. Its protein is CASSTTGYNEQFF. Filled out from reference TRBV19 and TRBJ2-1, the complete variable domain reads DGGITQSPKYLFRKEGQNVTLSCEQNLNHDAMYWYRQDPGQGLRLIYYSQIVNDFQKGDIAEGYSVSREKKESFPLTVTSAQKNPTAFYLCASSTTGYNEQFFGPGTRLTVL.

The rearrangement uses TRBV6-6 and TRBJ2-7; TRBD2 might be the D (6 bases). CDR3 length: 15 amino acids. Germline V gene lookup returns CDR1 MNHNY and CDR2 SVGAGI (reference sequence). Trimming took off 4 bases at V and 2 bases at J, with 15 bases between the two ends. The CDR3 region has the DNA TGTGCCAGCAGTTCCACCGGGGGAGAAACCTACGAGCAGTACTTC. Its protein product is CASSSTGGETYEQYF.

CDR3 DNA: TGCGCCAGCAGTGCGGATAGCAATCAGCCCCAGCATTTT. Its translation: CASSADSNQPQHF. V is TRBV10-2 and J is TRBJ1-5, with no clear D. Germline V CDR1 and CDR2: WSHSY, SAAADI. The ends were cut back, 4 bases at V and 0 bases at J, with 4 bases in the middle. The CDR3 is made up of 13 amino acids.

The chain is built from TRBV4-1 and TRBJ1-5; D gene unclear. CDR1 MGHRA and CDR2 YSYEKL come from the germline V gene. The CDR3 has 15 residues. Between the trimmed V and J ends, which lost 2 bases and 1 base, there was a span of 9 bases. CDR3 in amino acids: CASSQWAPSNQPQHF. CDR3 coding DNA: TGCGCCAGCAGCCAATGGGCACCGAGCAATCAGCCCCAGCATTTT.

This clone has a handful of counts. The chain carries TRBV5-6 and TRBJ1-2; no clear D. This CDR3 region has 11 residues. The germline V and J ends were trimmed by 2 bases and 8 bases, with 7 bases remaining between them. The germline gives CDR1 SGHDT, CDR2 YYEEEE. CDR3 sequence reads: CASSFFLGYTF. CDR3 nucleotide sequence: TGTGCCAGCAGCTTCTTCCTAGGCTACACCTTC.